This entry is about one T cell receptor beta chain. Per the authors' pipeline: Using reference gene primer amplification, nucleated cell counts were estimated. Measured with immunoSEQ multiplex PCR; TCRdb has only the in-frame clones, and not every one. From that table come the V and J calls and clone size; the DNA was used to work out D and trimming. This sample has 400,000 to 550,000 clones; around 88% occur once, and the top ten carry around 4.4%. Trimming at V came to 4 bases and at J to 2 bases, leaving 5 bases not matched to a gene. CDR1 and CDR2 from the germline V gene are ENHRY and SYGVKD. The CDR3 is 15 residues long. This specimen belongs to a study of blood T cell repertoires in COVID-19. Study-level information: The United States, Italy and Spain provided the acute and convalescent COVID-19 samples. In each case, the material was cDNA or gDNA derived from T cells, B-cell-depleted T cells, or PBMCs.

Specimen: peripheral blood. V gene TRBV10-3 combines with J gene TRBJ2-5, with 9 bases matching TRBD1. The TCR originated in a woman in her twenties or thirties with acute or convalescent COVID-19. The CDR3 DNA reads TGTGCCATCAGTGTATTGGGGACAGGGCAAGAGACCCAGTACTTC. It yields the protein CAISVLGTGQETQYF.